Listed below are T cell receptor beta chains from one sample, sequenced in a study of cytomegalovirus exposure and HLA in healthy donors. Some clones are missing from TCRdb's copy, which holds only in-frame ones; the method was immunoSEQ multiplex PCR. The sample carries 90,000 or so clones, 75% to 90% recorded once. The sample was PBMCs. These receptors all stem from a man between 18 and 29 years old in good health and CMV-seropositive. The CDR3 runs from the conserved cysteine through the conserved F or W. The D gene is left open where the match is weak. The listing skips clone size in some rows; elsewhere it reads once, few, many or a size class.

v_gene: TRBV5-6
j_gene: TRBJ1-2
abundance: NA
d_gene: NA
CDR3nt: TGTGCCAGCAGCTTGGTTCAGGGAAAAACCTATGGCTACACCTTC
CDR3aa: CASSLVQGKTYGYTF

v_gene: TRBV6-6
j_gene: TRBJ2-7
abundance: NA
d_gene: TRBD2
CDR3nt: TGTGCCAGCAGTCTCGCCGGGACTAGCTTTTACGAGCAGTACTTC
CDR3aa: CASSLAGTSFYEQYF

v_gene: TRBV28
j_gene: TRBJ2-7
abundance: NA
d_gene: TRBD2
CDR3nt: TGTGCCAGCAGTATACCCACTAGCGGGAGTTCCTACGAGCAGTACTTC
CDR3aa: CASSIPTSGSSYEQYF

v_gene: TRBV27
j_gene: TRBJ2-7
abundance: NA
d_gene: NA
CDR3nt: TGTGCCAGCAGTTTCGGGGGGCCTTCCTACGAGCAGTACTTC
CDR3aa: CASSFGGPSYEQYF

v_gene: TRBV6-6
j_gene: TRBJ1-1
abundance: NA
d_gene: TRBD1
CDR3nt: TGTGCCAGCAACATACAGGGGAAGGGTGAAGCTTTCTTT
CDR3aa: CASNIQGKGEAFF

v_gene: TRBV5-1
j_gene: TRBJ2-7
abundance: NA
d_gene: NA
CDR3nt: TGCGCCAGCAGCTTGGGCGGGACGGGGATGTACGAGCAGTACTTC
CDR3aa: CASSLGGTGMYEQYF

v_gene: TRBV6-5
j_gene: TRBJ2-3
abundance: NA
d_gene: TRBD2
CDR3nt: TGTGCCAGCAGGTCACTAGCGGGCGACACAGATACGCAGTATTTT
CDR3aa: CASRSLAGDTDTQYF

v_gene: TRBV4-2
j_gene: TRBJ2-1
abundance: NA
d_gene: TRBD2
CDR3nt: TGTGCCAGCAGCCGAGGGACTAGCGGGAGACCGAATGAGCAGTTCTTC
CDR3aa: CASSRGTSGRPNEQFF

v_gene: TRBV30
j_gene: TRBJ2-1
abundance: NA
d_gene: NA
CDR3nt: TGTGCCTGGAGTGAGGGCAGGGGGGACTACAATGAGCAGTTCTTC
CDR3aa: CAWSEGRGDYNEQFF

v_gene: TRBV5-4
j_gene: TRBJ1-1
abundance: NA
d_gene: TRBD1
CDR3nt: TGTGCCAGCAGCTTGGGGGGACAGGGAAACACTGAAGCTTTCTTT
CDR3aa: CASSLGGQGNTEAFF

v_gene: TRBV28
j_gene: TRBJ1-2
abundance: few
d_gene: NA
CDR3nt: TGTGCCAGCAGTCAGCAGGGCTATGGCTACACCTTC
CDR3aa: CASSQQGYGYTF

v_gene: TRBV27
j_gene: TRBJ2-2
abundance: few
d_gene: NA
CDR3nt: TGTGCCAGCAGTTCCAGGGGTCCCGGGGAGCTGTTTTTT
CDR3aa: CASSSRGPGELFF

v_gene: TRBV6-1
j_gene: TRBJ1-2
abundance: NA
d_gene: NA
CDR3nt: TGTGCCAGCAGTGTCCGCGGAGAGGGAAACTATGGCTACACCTTC
CDR3aa: CASSVRGEGNYGYTF

v_gene: TRBV15
j_gene: TRBJ2-5
abundance: once
d_gene: NA
CDR3nt: TGTGCCACCAGAGACGGAGGACTAAGGGAGGAGACCCAGTACTTC
CDR3aa: CATRDGGLREETQYF

v_gene: TRBV11-2
j_gene: TRBJ2-7
abundance: NA
d_gene: NA
CDR3nt: TGTGCCAGCAGCTTAATCAGTAACGAGCAGTACTTC
CDR3aa: CASSLISNEQYF

v_gene: TRBV7-9
j_gene: TRBJ2-3
abundance: NA
d_gene: TRBD1
CDR3nt: TGTGCCAGCAGCTTAGGAAGGACAGGGGTTGATACGCAGTATTTT
CDR3aa: CASSLGRTGVDTQYF

v_gene: TRBV11-1
j_gene: TRBJ2-3
abundance: NA
d_gene: NA
CDR3nt: TGTGCCAGCAGCTTAGAACCTAGCAGAAGCACAGATACGCAGTATTTT
CDR3aa: CASSLEPSRSTDTQYF

v_gene: TRBV6-5
j_gene: TRBJ1-1
abundance: NA
d_gene: TRBD1
CDR3nt: TGTGCCAGCAGTGCCAAAGGGACAGGGGACACTGAAGCTTTCTTT
CDR3aa: CASSAKGTGDTEAFF

v_gene: TRBV7-2
j_gene: TRBJ2-7
abundance: NA
d_gene: TRBD2
CDR3nt: TGTGCCAGCAGCTTAGGTTTGATAGCGGGAGCCTCCTACGAGCAGTACTTC
CDR3aa: CASSLGLIAGASYEQYF

v_gene: TRBV10-2
j_gene: TRBJ2-1
abundance: NA
d_gene: NA
CDR3nt: TGCGCCAGCAGTGATCCCGCGAGCTCCTACAATGAGCAGTTCTTC
CDR3aa: CASSDPASSYNEQFF

v_gene: TRBV28
j_gene: TRBJ2-7
abundance: once
d_gene: NA
CDR3nt: TGTGCCAGCAGTTTAGTTGTACAGAGCTCCTACGAGCAGTACTTC
CDR3aa: CASSLVVQSSYEQYF

v_gene: TRBV11-2
j_gene: TRBJ2-1
abundance: NA
d_gene: NA
CDR3nt: TGTGCCAGCAGCTTAGAGTTGGCGGAGGGCCTCGATGAGCAGTTCTTC
CDR3aa: CASSLELAEGLDEQFF

v_gene: TRBV30
j_gene: TRBJ1-1
abundance: once
d_gene: NA
CDR3nt: TGTGCCTGGAGTGTTAGTGAGGGCACTGAAGCTTTCTTT
CDR3aa: CAWSVSEGTEAFF

v_gene: TRBV6-5
j_gene: TRBJ2-1
abundance: few
d_gene: TRBD2
CDR3nt: TGTGCCAGCAGTTCCGGGACTAGCGGGAGGAAAGAGCAGTTCTTC
CDR3aa: CASSSGTSGRKEQFF

v_gene: TRBV6-5
j_gene: TRBJ2-2
abundance: NA
d_gene: TRBD1
CDR3nt: TGTGCCAGCAGGCCTACAGGGGTTCGCACCGGGGAGCTGTTTTTT
CDR3aa: CASRPTGVRTGELFF

v_gene: TRBV7-9
j_gene: TRBJ1-4
abundance: NA
d_gene: TRBD1
CDR3nt: TGTGCCAGCAGCATCCGGACAGGCTCTAATGAAAAACTGTTTTTT
CDR3aa: CASSIRTGSNEKLFF

v_gene: TRBV10-3
j_gene: TRBJ1-3
abundance: NA
d_gene: TRBD1
CDR3nt: TGTGCCATCAACCGCGACAGGGGGCACGGAAACACCATATATTTT
CDR3aa: CAINRDRGHGNTIYF

v_gene: TRBV7-6
j_gene: TRBJ2-2
abundance: NA
d_gene: TRBD2
CDR3nt: TGTGCCAGCAGCCTTGAACAGGGACTAGCGGGATACACCGGGGAGCTGTTTTTT
CDR3aa: CASSLEQGLAGYTGELFF

v_gene: TRBV6-4
j_gene: TRBJ2-1
abundance: NA
d_gene: TRBD1
CDR3nt: TGTGCCAGCAGTGACTCAGGGGGCGGCCCAGATGAGCAGTTCTTC
CDR3aa: CASSDSGGGPDEQFF

v_gene: TRBV25-1
j_gene: TRBJ1-5
abundance: NA
d_gene: NA
CDR3nt: TGTGCCACCCAGAAAACAGGGTCCAATCAGCCCCAGCATTTT
CDR3aa: CATQKTGSNQPQHF

v_gene: TRBV6-5
j_gene: TRBJ2-5
abundance: NA
d_gene: NA
CDR3nt: TGTGCCAGCAGAGAAAGGCAGGGATCGGGGACCCAGTACTTC
CDR3aa: CASRERQGSGTQYF

v_gene: TRBV5-5
j_gene: TRBJ2-7
abundance: NA
d_gene: TRBD2
CDR3nt: TGTGCCAGCAGCTTGAATACGGGACTAGCGGGGGAGCAGTACTTC
CDR3aa: CASSLNTGLAGEQYF

v_gene: TRBV2
j_gene: TRBJ1-1
abundance: once
d_gene: NA
CDR3nt: TGTGCCAGCGGGCAGGGAGGGTCTCACACTGAAGCTTTCTTT
CDR3aa: CASGQGGSHTEAFF

v_gene: TRBV5-1
j_gene: TRBJ2-2
abundance: NA
d_gene: NA
CDR3nt: TGCGCCAGCAGCTTGGCCAGGGCAGGGGCCAGCACCGGGGAGCTGTTTTTT
CDR3aa: CASSLARAGASTGELFF

v_gene: TRBV27
j_gene: TRBJ2-5
abundance: NA
d_gene: NA
CDR3nt: TGTGCCAGCAGTTTAACGGGATCGGGAGCCCCGGGGGAGACCCAGTACTTC
CDR3aa: CASSLTGSGAPGETQYF

v_gene: TRBV29-1
j_gene: TRBJ1-1
abundance: NA
d_gene: NA
CDR3nt: TGCAGCGCAGAGTGGACAGATGACACTGAAGCTTTCTTT
CDR3aa: CSAEWTDDTEAFF

v_gene: TRBV6-1
j_gene: TRBJ1-5
abundance: NA
d_gene: NA
CDR3nt: TGTGCCAGCAGTGGACTACATTTTGGGCCGGGACAGCCCCAGCATTTT
CDR3aa: CASSGLHFGPGQPQHF

v_gene: TRBV30
j_gene: TRBJ1-2
abundance: NA
d_gene: NA
CDR3nt: TGTGCCTGGAGCCAGCGCTATGGCTACACCTTC
CDR3aa: CAWSQRYGYTF

v_gene: TRBV6-1
j_gene: TRBJ2-2
abundance: NA
d_gene: TRBD2
CDR3nt: TGTGCCAGCAGTGGTAAAGGGACTAGCGGAAACACCGGGGAGCTGTTTTTT
CDR3aa: CASSGKGTSGNTGELFF

v_gene: TRBV4-1
j_gene: TRBJ2-2
abundance: NA
d_gene: NA
CDR3nt: TGCGCCAGCAGCCAAGCCGGGACAAACACCGGGGAGCTGTTTTTT
CDR3aa: CASSQAGTNTGELFF

v_gene: TRBV5-1
j_gene: TRBJ2-6
abundance: NA
d_gene: NA
CDR3nt: TGCGCCAGCAAGGCAGGCACCTCTGGGGCCAACGTCCTGACTTTC
CDR3aa: CASKAGTSGANVLTF

v_gene: TRBV27
j_gene: TRBJ2-5
abundance: NA
d_gene: TRBD2
CDR3nt: TGTGCCAGCAAACGTAGCGGGAGAGGGGAGACCCAGTACTTC
CDR3aa: CASKRSGRGETQYF

v_gene: TRBV30
j_gene: TRBJ1-3
abundance: NA
d_gene: NA
CDR3nt: TGTGCCTGGGCAGTTACCGCTGGAAACACCATATATTTT
CDR3aa: CAWAVTAGNTIYF

v_gene: TRBV7-2
j_gene: TRBJ2-1
abundance: NA
d_gene: NA
CDR3nt: TGTGCCAGCAGCGTTCCATCACAGGAGCAGTTCTTC
CDR3aa: CASSVPSQEQFF

v_gene: TRBV27
j_gene: TRBJ1-2
abundance: NA
d_gene: TRBD1
CDR3nt: TGTGCCAGCAGTTCGACAGGGGATGGCTACACCTTC
CDR3aa: CASSSTGDGYTF